This entry lists 23 T cell receptor beta chains sequenced from one sample in a study of prognosis after radiotherapy for stage I lung cancer. Amplification of TCR beta CDR3 from genomic DNA used two-round multiplex PCR. With primers specific to each TRBV and TRBJ gene, the first-round PCR was performed. MiXCR was run by TCRdb on the multiplex PCR reads, yielding one entry per CDR3 protein. The sample comprises fewer than 65,000 distinct CDR3 sequences, less than 45% of which are singletons, and roughly 9.4% rests with the top ten. The sample here was PBMCs, taken before or after stereotactic body radiation therapy (not recorded which). The origin of the receptors is a donor over 45 with non-small cell lung cancer.

In this sample, this clonotype turned up a few times. The V gene is TRBV27, the J gene TRBJ2-7; D remains unclear. The CDR3 spans 16 residues. CDR1 is MNHEY, CDR2 SMNVEV, per germline (reference sequence). The ends were cut back, 6 bases at V and 3 bases at J, with 21 bases in the middle. The CDR3 DNA is TGTGCCAGCAGCCCTCTGACATGTATGCGAGACTACGAGCAGTACTTC. Translating gives CASSPLTCMRDYEQYF.

This chain joins TRBV9 and TRBJ2-1; maybe TRBD2 (6 bases). Per germline, CDR1 SGDLS and CDR2 YYNGEE. This CDR3 has 17 residues. V lost 1 base and J 5 bases, leaving 19 bases between the germline ends. The CDR3 DNA is TGTGCCAGCAGCGTAACCACGGTCGGGAGTGGGGACAATGAGCAGTTCTTC. Its protein product is CASSVTTVGSGDNEQFF.

This clonotype has ten or more counts. This chain connects TRBV20-1 to TRBJ2-1, with TRBD2 matching over 11 bases. The CDR3 spans 15 residues. The germline gives CDR1 DFQATT, CDR2 SNEGSKA (reference sequence). J lost 1 base, V lost 2 bases, and 1 base had no gene match. For the CDR3, the DNA is TGCAGTGCTAGACCTAGCGGGAGGTCCTACAATGAGCAGTTCTTC. Its translation is CSARPSGRSYNEQFF.

This clonotype was seen once. This sequence joins TRBV12-3 or TRBV12-4 and TRBJ2-6; 8 bases map to TRBD1. Germline trimming cut 4 bases from V and 0 bases from J; bases unmatched to any gene: 11. This CDR3 is 19 amino acids long. The CDR3 sequence is CASSSNDGTGDSGANVLTF. CDR3 nucleotides: TGTGCCAGCAGTTCAAATGACGGGACAGGCGACTCTGGGGCCAACGTCCTGACTTTC.

In regard to this clonotype: One end of the junction does not line up with germline, which may come from a read error. This chain joins TRBV28 and TRBJ1-6; a weak D match, TRBD1 (5 bases). Germline V gives CDR1 MDHEN, CDR2 SYDVKM. The CDR3 runs 16 residues. In DNA form, the CDR3 reads TGTTCCAGCACCGAACCTAGGGGTGTTTGGAACTCACCCCTCCACTTT. Residues: CSSTEPRGVWNSPLHF.

For this clonotype: A read error may explain this, as a much larger clone is one base away. The rearrangement joins TRBV6-1 to TRBJ2-5; 8 positions match TRBD1. The CDR3 runs 13 residues. CDR1 and CDR2 from the germline V gene are MNHNS and SASEGT. Trimming removed 6 bases from V and 3 bases from J; junction bases left unmatched: 3. The CDR3 protein is CASRWTGKETQYF. The DNA of the CDR3 is TGTGCCAGCAGATGGACAGGGAAAGAGACCCAGTACTTC.

This clonotype was observed many times. The rearrangement joins TRBV4-2 to TRBJ1-4, with a tentative D call TRBD1 (5 bases). The CDR3 loop spans 16 amino acids. V was pared by 0 bases and J by 0 bases, with 8 bases between. Per the germline V gene, CDR1 is LGHNA and CDR2 is YNFKEQ. The CDR3 coding sequence is TGTGCCAGCAGCCAAGATCTGACAGCAACTAATGAAAAACTGTTTTTT. This translates into CASSQDLTATNEKLFF.

This clonotype was seen repeatedly, ten times or more. The CDR3 coding sequence is TGTGCCAGCAGCTTAGACACGGTGATTCAAGAGACCCAGTACTTC. Translating gives CASSLDTVIQETQYF. This chain uses TRBV7-2 with TRBJ2-5; D is unclear. CDR3 size: 15 residues. Germline V gives CDR1 SGHTA, CDR2 FQGNSA. The V and J ends lost 1 base and 2 bases respectively, with 11 bases between them.

The chain links TRBV11-3 to TRBJ2-5, with 10 bases identical to TRBD1. The J segment lost 3 bases and the V segment lost 5 bases, leaving 9 bases of the junction unmatched. CDR1 and CDR2 from the germline V gene are SGHNT and YENEEA. This CDR3 spans 16 amino acids. CDR3 loop: CASSQRTGGKEETQYF. CDR3 sequence (DNA): TGTGCCAGCAGCCAGAGGACAGGGGGTAAAGAAGAGACCCAGTACTTC.

This clonotype was recorded many times. The chain is built from TRBV18 and TRBJ1-1, with a tentative D call TRBD1 (5 bases). V lost 4 bases and J lost 2, with 8 bases in between. Germline CDR1 is KGHSH and CDR2 is LQKENI. This CDR3 is 13 amino acids long. The chain's CDR3 is CASSLQANTEAFF. Here the CDR3 DNA reads TGTGCCAGCTCACTACAGGCAAACACTGAAGCTTTCTTT. Using reference TRBV18 and TRBJ1-1 for the parts outside the CDR3, the full variable domain is NAGVMQNPRHLVRRRGQEARLRCSPMKGHSHVYWYRQLPEEGLKFMVYLQKENIIDESGMPKERFSAEFPKEGPSILRIQQVVRGDSAAYFCASSLQANTEAFFGQGTRLTVV.

This clonotype came up many times. The chain uses TRBV4-3 and TRBJ2-1; D gene uncertain. With 0 bases removed from V and 4 bases from J, the gap between germline ends came to 10 bases. The CDR3 is made up of 15 amino acids. In germline, CDR1 is LGHNA, CDR2 YSLEER. As DNA, the CDR3 is TGCGCCAGCAGCCAAGATCAAAATTCTTACAATGAGCAGTTCTTC. As protein: CASSQDQNSYNEQFF.

This clonotype came up many times. V gene TRBV28 combines with J gene TRBJ1-5; TRBD1 matches 7 bases. Germline V gene sequence: CDR1 MDHEN, CDR2 SYDVKM. Trimming took 8 bases from V and 4 from J; bases not matched to a gene: 14. This CDR3 is built from 16 residues. Written as DNA, the CDR3 is TGTGCCAGCCTACCGATTGACAGGGCACGTAATCAGCCCCAGCATTTT. Protein product: CASLPIDRARNQPQHF.

This clonotype came up many times. V gene TRBV28 combines with J gene TRBJ1-5, with 7 positions matching TRBD1. V lost 5 bases and J lost 6; bases outside the gene matches: 4. Germline V gene sequence: CDR1 MDHEN, CDR2 SYDVKM. This CDR3 spans 13 amino acids. The CDR3 coding sequence is TGTGCCAGCAGTGGACAGGCGAGTCAGCCCCAGCATTTT. Its translation: CASSGQASQPQHF.

This sequence joins TRBV20-1 and TRBJ2-7; D is ambiguous. Trimming stripped 3 bases from V and 4 bases from J, with 7 bases between. The CDR3 loop spans 11 amino acids. CDR1 is DFQATT, CDR2 SNEGSKA, per germline (reference sequence). The CDR3 is CSASLAYEQYF. The CDR3 nucleotides are TGCAGTGCTAGTTTGGCGTACGAGCAGTACTTC.

This clonotype was detected many times. The chain recombines TRBV12-3 or TRBV12-4 with TRBJ2-7, with D perhaps TRBD2 (5 bases). Trimming removed 5 bases at V and 7 bases at J, with 9 bases between. The CDR3 contains 11 residues. In nucleotides, the CDR3 is TGTGCCAGCAGTCCGGGCGGGGAGCAGTACTTC. Protein sequence: CASSPGGEQYF.

This clonotype was seen ten or more times. The rearrangement links TRBV12-3 or TRBV12-4 to TRBJ2-1, with 11 nucleotides matching TRBD2. This CDR3 has 17 amino acids. J gave up 4 bases and V 3 bases, and 8 bases lay outside the gene matches. DNA for the CDR3: TGTGCCAGCAGTTTGGGACTACTAGCGGGAGTATACAATGAGCAGTTCTTC. Amino acids: CASSLGLLAGVYNEQFF.

This clonotype showed up many times. The rearrangement uses TRBV5-6 and TRBJ2-6, with 9 bases identical to TRBD1. The V and J ends lost 4 bases and 0 bases, in that order; junction bases with no gene match: 11. Per the germline V gene, CDR1 is SGHDT and CDR2 is YYEEEE. The CDR3 covers 19 residues. CDR3 protein: CASSDLPGQGYSGANVLTF. In DNA form, the CDR3 reads TGTGCCAGCAGCGATTTACCGGGACAGGGATACTCTGGGGCCAACGTCCTGACTTTC.

The V gene is TRBV7-8, the J gene TRBJ2-7; 9 bases agree with TRBD1. The length of the CDR3 is 17 residues. In germline, CDR1 is SGHVS, CDR2 FQNEAQ. J lost 6 bases, V lost 2 bases, and 14 bases had no gene match. The CDR3 DNA reads as TGTGCCAGCAGCTTAAGGACGCCGGGACAGGGTAACAGCGAGCAGTACTTC. Translating it yields CASSLRTPGQGNSEQYF. The whole variable domain, remainder taken from reference TRBV7-8 and TRBJ2-7, is GAGVSQSPRYKVAKRGQDVALRCDPISGHVSLFWYQQALGQGPEFLTYFQNEAQLDKSGLPSDRFFAERPEGSVSTLKIQRTQQEDSAVYLCASSLRTPGQGNSEQYFGPGTRLTVT.

This clonotype showed up many times. J is TRBJ2-3 and V is TRBV7-2, with TRBD1 as a possible D gene (5 bases). The CDR3 length is 15 residues. V lost 1 base and J 2 bases, leaving 10 bases between the germline ends. Germline V gene sequence: CDR1 SGHTA, CDR2 FQGNSA. Here the CDR3 reads CASSLGGHNTDTQYF. DNA of the CDR3: TGTGCCAGCAGCTTAGGGGGCCATAACACAGATACGCAGTATTTT.

In the case of this clonotype: A read error is the likely source, as a far larger clone sits one nucleotide away. The chain is built from TRBV7-3 and TRBJ2-5, with 12 nucleotides matching TRBD2. V gave up 8 bases and J gave up 1 base; unmatched junction bases: 2. The CDR3 length is 14 residues. Per the germline V gene, CDR1 is SGHTA and CDR2 is FQGTGA. The CDR3 protein is CASWTSGTQETQYF. The CDR3 DNA sequence: TGTGCCAGCTGGACTAGCGGGACCCAAGAGACCCAGTACTTC.

In its sample, this clonotype was seen a few times. The rearrangement links TRBV4-1 to TRBJ2-2; D is uncertain. CDR1 and CDR2 from the germline V gene are MGHRA and YSYEKL. This CDR3 spans 12 amino acids. The V end lost 1 base, the J end lost 11 bases, and 8 bases lay between the germline ends. CDR3 residues: CASSQGMSELFF. CDR3 in DNA: TGCGCCAGCAGCCAAGGGATGTCAGAGCTGTTTTTT.

Of note for this clonotype: Its ends do not fully match the called genes, so a read error is possible. The J gene is TRBJ2-3, the V gene TRBV30; no clear D gene. This CDR3 region has 12 residues. Germline CDR1 GTSNPN, CDR2 SVGIG (reference sequence). CDR3 nucleotide sequence: TGTGCCTGGAGTCCCGGTACAGATGCGCAGTATTTT. It translates to CAWSPGTDAQYF.

In its sample, this clonotype was seen a few times. This may be a read error, as it is one base from a much larger clone. J is TRBJ1-2 and V is TRBV29-1; possibly TRBD1 for D (5 bases). The V end lost 6 bases, the J end lost 2 bases, and 13 bases lay between the germline ends. Germline lookup yields CDR1 SQVTM and CDR2 ANQGSEA. The CDR3 covers 13 residues. The CDR3 DNA sequence: TGCAGCGTCGGGGGGGTAAGGAACTATGGCTACACCTTC. Translated: CSVGGVRNYGYTF. Combining the CDR3 with reference TRBV29-1 and TRBJ1-2 gives the whole variable domain SAVISQKPSRDICQRGTSLTIQCQVDSQVTMMFWYRQQPGQSLTLIATANQGSEATYESGFVIDKFPISRPNLTFSTLTVSNMSPEDSSIYLCSVGGVRNYGYTFGSGTRLTVV.